The T cell receptor (beta chain) under discussion was sequenced for a study of T cell responses to AZD1222 COVID-19 vaccine. Study findings and constraints: Across the whole spike, CD4 TCRs peaked at regions 160-218 and 743-854. The repertoires were collected only after the peak T cell response.

TCRdb keeps only in-frame clones here, not all; method: immunoSEQ multiplex PCR. The profile shows about 170,000 clones, about 90% of them singletons. Notes on this clone: Its antigen is undetermined.

The CDR3 totals 13 residues. Per the germline V gene, CDR1 is SSHAT and CDR2 is FNYEAQ (reference sequence). J was trimmed by 9 bases and V by 6 bases; bases with no gene match: 10. The specimen was peripheral blood, collected 28 days after the second dose of the MenACWY control vaccine. The receptor was derived from an adult who received the MenACWY meningococcal vaccine as a control. V usage is TRBV7-7 and J usage is TRBJ1-1; 7 positions match TRBD1. CDR3 in DNA: TGTGCCAGCAGTCCTCAACCGGGACAGAAAGCTTTCTTT. This gives the protein CASSPQPGQKAFF.